This is a list of T cell receptor beta chains from one sample in a study of patients and donors after allogeneic stem cell transplantation. TCRdb re-derived calls from the RT-PCR reads in MiXCR, one entry per CDR3 protein. The sample contains approximately 33,000 distinct CDR3 sequences, approximately 6.3% of which appear only once. The sample consisted of blood, either unsorted or a sorted T cell fraction (not recorded which). The source is a human donor who was either an allogeneic HSCT recipient or a stem cell or donor lymphocyte infusion donor (not recorded which). It is not recorded whose cells these are; they may come from a transplant donor. Both conserved end residues are part of each CDR3. Each record gives: J gene, V gene, D gene, clone size, CDR3 protein, CDR3 DNA. The D gene is left open where the match is weak. Some rows mark clone size as missing; the rest say once, few, many or name a class of expanded clone.

>TRBJ1-1|TRBV7-8|TRBD1|many
CASSLETGRAEAFF
TGTGCCAGCAGCTTAGAGACAGGGCGAGCTGAAGCTTTCTTT
>TRBJ2-2|TRBV9|-|many
CASRAGLNTGELFF
TGTGCCAGCAGAGCCGGACTAAACACCGGGGAGCTGTTTTTT
>TRBJ2-3|TRBV9|TRBD2|many
CASTRAASGQNTQYF
TGTGCCAGCACCCGGGCGGCTAGCGGGCAAAATACGCAGTATTTT
>TRBJ2-1|TRBV28|TRBD2|-
CASSLSSGTSLNEQFF
TGTGCCAGCAGTTTATCCTCCGGGACTAGCCTTAATGAGCAGTTCTTC
>TRBJ2-5|TRBV5-1|-|-
CASSLDKASARSETQYF
TGCGCCAGCAGCTTGGATAAGGCTAGCGCGAGATCTGAGACCCAGTACTTC
>TRBJ2-1|TRBV9|-|many
CASSSREVLSYNEQFF
TGTGCCAGCAGCTCCCGGGAAGTACTCTCCTACAATGAGCAGTTCTTC
>TRBJ2-7|TRBV27|TRBD2|-
CASSPGLPLKQYF
TGTGCCAGCAGCCCGGGACTACCTTTGAAGCAGTACTTC
>TRBJ2-2|TRBV12-3/TRBV12-4|TRBD1|few
CASRRQGTRTGELFF
TGTGCCAGCAGAAGACAGGGGACCCGAACCGGGGAGCTGTTTTTT
>TRBJ2-7|TRBV30|TRBD1|few
CAWTVPTGMSSYEQYF
TGTGCCTGGACCGTACCGACAGGGATGAGCTCCTACGAGCAGTACTTC
>TRBJ1-2|TRBV29-1|-|few
CSVATSTYGYTF
TGCAGCGTTGCTACATCGACGTATGGCTACACCTTC
>TRBJ2-3|TRBV6-1|-|-
CASSRTGRDTDTQYF
TGTGCCAGCAGTCGCACAGGGCGAGACACAGATACGCAGTATTTT
>TRBJ2-5|TRBV4-1|-|many
CASSQTQGGFQETQYF
TGCGCCAGCAGCCAAACGCAGGGGGGATTCCAAGAGACCCAGTACTTC
>TRBJ1-2|TRBV11-2|-|many
CASSLTFGTSGYTF
TGTGCCAGCAGCTTAACGTTTGGGACCTCTGGCTACACCTTC
>TRBJ1-1|TRBV6-2/TRBV6-3|TRBD1|many
CASKGQPKNTEAFF
TGTGCCAGCAAGGGACAGCCCAAGAACACTGAAGCTTTCTTT
>TRBJ2-1|TRBV10-3|-|many
CAISERGVPSHNEQFF
TGTGCCATCAGTGAGAGGGGGGTCCCCTCACACAATGAGCAGTTCTTC
>TRBJ1-2|TRBV18|-|few
CASSPPMGVDYGYTF
TGTGCCAGCTCACCACCAATGGGAGTAGACTATGGCTACACCTTC
>TRBJ2-7|TRBV29-1|TRBD1|many
CSVEDPDRGAYEQYF
TGCAGCGTTGAAGATCCGGACAGGGGGGCCTACGAGCAGTACTTC
>TRBJ2-2|TRBV4-3|-|many
CASSQQPIHTGELFF
TGCGCCAGCAGCCAACAGCCTATTCACACCGGGGAGCTGTTTTTT
>TRBJ2-1|TRBV28|TRBD2|many
CASSNSGSISYNEQFF
TGTGCCAGCAGTAATAGCGGGAGTATATCCTACAATGAGCAGTTCTTC
>TRBJ1-5|TRBV7-9|-|many
CASSDTGLVRQPQHF
TGTGCCAGCAGCGACACGGGTTTGGTACGTCAGCCCCAGCATTTT
>TRBJ2-2|TRBV7-8|-|-
CASSYVAFLKRTGELFF
TGTGCCAGCAGCTATGTGGCCTTTCTTAAGAGGACCGGGGAGCTGTTTTTT
>TRBJ1-2|TRBV6-5|-|many
CASSRTGGWNGYTF
TGTGCCAGCAGTCGGACGGGTGGGTGGAATGGCTACACCTTC
>TRBJ2-1|TRBV2|TRBD2|-
CASSGFSGIFNEQFF
TGTGCCAGCAGTGGGTTTAGCGGGATTTTCAATGAGCAGTTCTTC
>TRBJ2-1|TRBV24-1|TRBD1|many
CATGDLRDRYNEQFF
TGTGCCACCGGGGACCTCCGGGACAGATACAATGAGCAGTTCTTC
>TRBJ2-3|TRBV4-3|TRBD1|-
CASSQAGTGVSTDTQYF
TGCGCCAGCAGCCAGGCCGGGACAGGGGTTAGCACAGATACGCAGTATTTT
>TRBJ2-7|TRBV6-6|-|-
CASSRRAGAYEQYF
TGTGCCAGCAGTCGCCGGGCAGGTGCCTACGAGCAGTACTTC
>TRBJ2-1|TRBV29-1|-|few
CSVASSYNEQFF
TGCAGCGTAGCCAGCTCCTACAATGAGCAGTTCTTC
>TRBJ2-5|TRBV12-3/TRBV12-4|TRBD1|many
CASSLTGRETQYF
TGTGCCAGCAGTTTGACAGGGCGGGAGACCCAGTACTTC
>TRBJ2-1|TRBV7-2|TRBD2|many
CASSLLGTSPNEQFF
TGTGCCAGCAGCTTATTGGGGACTAGCCCAAATGAGCAGTTCTTC
>TRBJ1-4|TRBV7-6|-|-
CASSLNRQGEKLFF
TGTGCCAGCAGCTTAAATAGGCAAGGGGAAAAACTGTTTTTT
>TRBJ2-5|TRBV28|TRBD2|few
CASNTHPLAGEVETQYF
TGTGCCAGCAACACACATCCACTAGCGGGAGAGGTCGAGACCCAGTACTTC
>TRBJ2-1|TRBV2|TRBD2|few
CASQGTSGSYNEQFF
TGTGCCAGCCAAGGGACTAGCGGCTCCTACAATGAGCAGTTCTTC
>TRBJ2-3|TRBV6-2/TRBV6-3|-|few
CASSVGRTTDTQYF
TGTGCCAGCAGTGTGGGAAGGACAACAGATACGCAGTATTTT
>TRBJ2-1|TRBV19|-|-
CASSLFSGLEQFF
TGTGCCAGTAGTCTATTCTCGGGGCTGGAGCAGTTCTTC
>TRBJ2-1|TRBV12-3/TRBV12-4|TRBD2|few
CASSPGGEQFF
TGTGCCAGCAGCCCGGGGGGAGAGCAGTTCTTC
>TRBJ2-1|TRBV9|TRBD2|-
CASSGSGAEQFF
TGTGCCAGCAGCGGTAGCGGGGCTGAGCAGTTCTTC
>TRBJ2-1|TRBV25-1|-|few
CASSVPTGSHRQFF
TGTGCCAGCAGTGTCCCGACAGGATCTCATCGGCAGTTCTTC
>TRBJ1-1|TRBV2|-|-
CASSVRGVTEAFF
TGTGCCAGCAGCGTTAGGGGAGTCACTGAAGCTTTCTTT
>TRBJ2-1|TRBV20-1|-|few
CSARRRGVNEQFF
TGCAGTGCTAGGCGCAGGGGTGTAAATGAGCAGTTCTTC
>TRBJ2-1|TRBV7-7|-|-
CASSRERVNEQFF
TGTGCCAGCAGCAGAGAGCGCGTTAATGAGCAGTTCTTC
>TRBJ2-7|TRBV6-6|-|few
CASMQRGLLEQYF
TGTGCCAGCATGCAACGAGGGCTGCTCGAGCAGTACTTC
>TRBJ2-1|TRBV11-2|-|-
CASSPDYRLLDEQFF
TGTGCCAGCAGCCCGGACTATAGACTACTGGATGAGCAGTTCTTC
>TRBJ2-7|TRBV4-2|-|-
CASSPRSGLSSYEQYF
TGTGCCAGCAGCCCTCGGAGCGGGCTCAGCTCCTACGAGCAGTACTTC
>TRBJ1-5|TRBV12-3/TRBV12-4|-|many
CASTGMGNQPQHF
TGTGCCAGCACCGGGATGGGCAATCAGCCCCAGCATTTT
>TRBJ2-7|TRBV2|TRBD1|-
CASSLLTGSYEQYF
TGTGCCAGCAGTCTTTTGACAGGGAGCTACGAGCAGTACTTC
>TRBJ2-5|TRBV19|-|-
CASSSGVWETQYF
TGTGCCAGTAGTAGCGGAGTTTGGGAGACCCAGTACTTC
>TRBJ1-2|TRBV30|TRBD1|many
CAFPYSGTGHYGYTF
TGTGCCTTCCCGTACTCCGGGACAGGGCATTATGGCTACACCTTC
>TRBJ1-5|TRBV7-9|TRBD1|many
CASSSGTADQPQHF
TGTGCCAGCAGCTCAGGGACAGCCGATCAGCCCCAGCATTTT